Below, 19 T cell receptor beta chains from the same sample are listed, as sequenced in a study of blood T cell repertoires in COVID-19. Sequencing was performed with immunoSEQ multiplex PCR; in TCRdb, only in-frame clones are kept and a portion is missing. The repertoire consists of some 74,000 clones, with 65% to 90% occurring once and the leading ten covering 40% to 45%. The sequenced material came from peripheral blood. The receptors originated from a man older than 75 with acute or convalescent COVID-19.

This sequence joins TRBV2 and TRBJ1-2; 9 nucleotides match TRBD1. The CDR3 contains 18 residues. CDR1 is SNHLY and CDR2 is FYNNEI in the germline V gene. Trimming at V came to 2 bases and at J to 3 bases, leaving 13 bases not matched to a gene. The CDR3 nucleotides are TGTGCCAGCAGTGAACCTGGGACAGGGTTAAGGTTCGACTATGGCTACACCTTC. This sequence encodes CASSEPGTGLRFDYGYTF. Complete variable domain (other parts from reference TRBV2 and TRBJ1-2): EPEVTQTPSHQVTQMGQEVILRCVPISNHLYFYWYRQILGQKVEFLVSFYNNEISEKSEIFDDQFSVERPDGSNFTLKIRSTKLEDSAMYFCASSEPGTGLRFDYGYTFGSGTRLTVV.

The V and J genes are TRBV7-2 and TRBJ1-6; D is undetermined. V was cut by 2 bases and J by 8 bases, with 10 bases left in between. Germline-derived CDR1 and CDR2 are SGHTA and FQGNSA. The CDR3 is 14 residues long. CDR3 in amino acids: CASSLHGIDSPLHF. CDR3 coding DNA: TGTGCCAGCAGCTTACACGGGATCGATTCACCCCTCCACTTT.

V usage is TRBV6-2 or TRBV6-3 and J usage is TRBJ2-7; D might be TRBD1 (5 bases). Trimming removed 2 bases at V and 0 bases at J, with 8 bases between. Germline assignment: CDR1 MNHEY and CDR2 SVGEGT. CDR3 length: 14 residues. DNA for the CDR3: TGTGCCAGCAGTTACGCGGACACCTCCTACGAGCAGTACTTC. This encodes CASSYADTSYEQYF.

This clone was seen once. This sequence joins TRBV9 and TRBJ2-2; 8 bases are a match to TRBD1. The CDR3 spans 16 residues. With 5 bases clipped from V and 1 base from J, the junction kept 7 bases outside the gene matches. Germline-derived CDR1 and CDR2 are SGDLS and YYNGEE. CDR3 DNA: TGTGCCAGCAGGGTCCCGGGACAGGAGAACACCGGGGAGCTGTTTTTT. Translated, it gives CASRVPGQENTGELFF.

This chain connects TRBV6-2 or TRBV6-3 to TRBJ2-7; 7 bases align to TRBD1. The CDR3 spans 14 residues. Germline CDR1 MNHEY, CDR2 SVGEGT. V dropped 5 bases and J dropped 0; count of bases not matched to a gene: 4. The CDR3 loop reads CASSQQGSSYEQYF. CDR3 DNA: TGTGCCAGCAGTCAACAGGGGAGCTCCTACGAGCAGTACTTC.

Only a few counts were recorded for this clone. The chain uses TRBV30 and TRBJ1-3; D not resolved. The CDR3 runs 17 residues. The V end lost 2 bases, the J end lost 2 bases, and 19 bases lay between the germline ends. The V gene's germline CDR1 is GTSNPN and CDR2 SVGIG (reference sequence). CDR3 sequence: CAWSNPLNSLPGNTIYF. The CDR3 DNA reads TGTGCCTGGAGTAATCCACTTAACTCCCTCCCTGGAAACACCATATATTTT.

The gene calls are TRBV6-6 and TRBJ1-6; no clear D gene. Germline loops: CDR1 MNHNY, CDR2 SVGAGI (reference sequence). Trimming left V 3 bases short and J 6 bases short, with 9 bases between. The length of the CDR3 is 14 residues. The CDR3: CASSYRRGNSPLHF. The CDR3 coding sequence is TGTGCCAGCAGTTATCGTAGAGGTAATTCACCCCTCCACTTT.

This clone was found once. V is TRBV10-3 and J is TRBJ1-1; tentatively, D is TRBD1 (6 bases). The CDR3 consists of 14 residues. From germline, CDR1 is ENHRY and CDR2 SYGVKD. V dropped 6 bases and J dropped 0 bases, with 11 bases sitting between them. The DNA of the CDR3 is TGTGCCATCAGGCGGGGGGCCCTGAACACTGAAGCTTTCTTT. This translates into CAIRRGALNTEAFF.

This chain connects TRBV28 to TRBJ2-5, with D perhaps TRBD1 (5 bases). Germline V lookup: CDR1 MDHEN, CDR2 SYDVKM. V was cut by 3 bases and J by 5 bases, with 16 bases left in between. CDR3 length: 15 amino acids. CDR3 sequence reads: CASSFISRGRETQYF. CDR3 DNA sequence: TGTGCCAGCAGTTTTATCTCAAGGGGCCGGGAGACCCAGTACTTC.

The DNA for the CDR3 is TGTGCCAGCAGCTCAGAATACTTCAGGGGGACTGAGCAGTTCTTC. Its protein is CASSSEYFRGTEQFF. This chain links TRBV11-2 with TRBJ2-1, with 7 nucleotides matching TRBD1. Per the germline V gene, CDR1 is SGHAT and CDR2 is FQNNGV. V was pared by 4 bases and J by 9 bases, with 12 bases of the junction left unmatched. The CDR3 runs 15 residues.

The chain joins TRBV6-4 to TRBJ2-1; the D gene is possibly TRBD1 (6 bases). The CDR3 totals 13 residues. V lost 5 bases and J 7 bases, leaving 12 bases between the germline ends. Germline V lookup: CDR1 MRHNA, CDR2 SNTAGT. The CDR3 nucleotides are TGTGCCAGCAGTAGTTCGAGGGGGAATGAGCAGTTCTTC. Protein sequence: CASSSSRGNEQFF.

The chain couples TRBV7-7 to TRBJ2-3, with D perhaps matching TRBD1 (6 bases). Germline V gene sequence: CDR1 SSHAT, CDR2 FNYEAQ (reference sequence). The CDR3 consists of 13 residues. In DNA form, the CDR3 reads TGTGCTACCAGTCAGGGGCTGGGAGATACGCAGTATTTT. It specifies CATSQGLGDTQYF.

The chain recombines TRBV7-2 with TRBJ1-1; weak D call: TRBD1 (6 bases). In germline, CDR1 is SGHTA, CDR2 FQGNSA. This CDR3 comprises 15 residues. The V end was cut by 1 base, the J end by 1 base, with 10 bases between. CDR3 in amino acids: CASSLERTANTEAFF. CDR3 DNA sequence: TGTGCCAGCAGCTTAGAAAGGACAGCGAACACTGAAGCTTTCTTT.

This clone was counted only a few times. V is TRBV7-2 and J is TRBJ1-5, with D perhaps TRBD1 (6 bases). V lost 1 base to trimming and J lost 4 bases, with 11 bases between them. The CDR3 totals 15 residues. Germline CDR1 and CDR2: SGHTA and FQGNSA. CDR3 DNA: TGTGCCAGCAGCTTAGTTGGGGGGGCTAATCAGCCCCAGCATTTT. Encoded protein: CASSLVGGANQPQHF. Supplemented by reference TRBV7-2 and TRBJ1-5, the full variable domain reads GAGVSQSPSNKVTEKGKDVELRCDPISGHTALYWYRQSLGQGLEFLIYFQGNSAPDKSGLPSDRFSAERTGGSVSTLTIQRTQQEDSAVYLCASSLVGGANQPQHFGDGTRLSIL.

The V and J genes are TRBV9 and TRBJ2-7; a possible D gene is TRBD1 (5 bases). With 3 bases removed from V and 3 bases from J, the gap between germline ends came to 22 bases. The germline gives CDR1 SGDLS, CDR2 YYNGEE. This CDR3 spans 17 amino acids. The CDR3 sequence is CASSAKPYPTVRYEQYF. The CDR3 region has the DNA TGTGCCAGCAGCGCGAAGCCCTACCCGACAGTCCGCTACGAGCAGTACTTC.

The V gene is TRBV24-1, the J gene TRBJ1-1; TRBD1 matches at 9 bases. The CDR3 is 15 amino acids. V trimming: 2 bases; J trimming: 4 bases; junction bases outside the gene matches: 4. Germline loops: CDR1 KGHDR, CDR2 SFDVKD. DNA of the CDR3: TGTGCCACCAGTGATTCCGGGACAGGGCTCACTGAAGCTTTCTTT. Protein sequence: CATSDSGTGLTEAFF.

This chain connects TRBV6-5 to TRBJ1-2, with 7 bases identical to TRBD1. The CDR3 extends over 14 amino acids. V was pared by 5 bases and J by 8 bases, with 11 bases of the junction left unmatched. Germline-derived CDR1 and CDR2 are MNHEY and SVGAGI. The CDR3 loop reads CASSTGALSSGYTF. DNA for the CDR3: TGTGCCAGCAGTACAGGGGCCCTATCCTCCGGCTACACCTTC.

The chain employs TRBV5-4 and TRBJ2-1; 9 nucleotides line up with TRBD1. V shed 2 bases, J shed 7 bases, and the junction held 4 bases outside the gene matches. CDR1 SGHNT and CDR2 YYREEE come from the germline V gene (reference sequence). This CDR3 region has 14 residues. For the CDR3, the DNA is TGTGCCAGCAGCTTAAAAGACAGGGGGAATGAGCAGTTCTTC. Encoded protein: CASSLKDRGNEQFF. The variable domain in full, with the rest retrieved from reference TRBV5-4 and TRBJ2-1, is ETGVTQSPTHLIKTRGQQVTLRCSSQSGHNTVSWYQQALGQGPQFIFQYYREEENGRGNFPPRFSGLQFPNYSSELNVNALELDDSALYLCASSLKDRGNEQFFGPGTRLTVL.

The rearrangement links TRBV6-2 or TRBV6-3 to TRBJ1-2, with D tentatively TRBD1 (5 bases). Germline CDR1 reads MNHEY; CDR2 reads SVGEGT. Deletions cut 6 bases from V and 1 base from J, with 15 bases between. The CDR3 contains 15 residues. DNA for the CDR3: TGTGCCAGCAGCCCCCGAGGAGGGGTTAACTATGGCTACACCTTC. Its translation: CASSPRGGVNYGYTF.